This TCR beta chain was identified in a study of blood T cell repertoires in COVID-19. As for the study in general: From T cells, B-cell-depleted T cells, or PBMCs came the material, which was cDNA or gDNA.

Only in-frame clones appear in the TCRdb table, and some are missing; sequencing was by immunoSEQ multiplex PCR. The table has some 220,000 clones, about 85% seen once; the top ten hold around 2.9%. The CDR3 has 14 amino acids. Unmatched junction bases numbered 8, after V lost 6 bases and J lost 5 bases. Germline V gene data show CDR1 as SGHRS and CDR2 as YFSETQ. The receptor was derived from a man aged 50 to 60 who had recovered from COVID-19. The material sequenced was peripheral blood. This chain uses TRBV5-1 with TRBJ2-1; 7 nucleotides match TRBD2. CDR3 sequence (DNA): TGCGCCAGCACTAGCGGAGGGACCGACAATGAGCAGTTCTTC. It specifies CASTSGGTDNEQFF.